Presented here are 10 T cell receptor beta chains from one specimen sequenced in a study of cytomegalovirus exposure and HLA in healthy donors. In the PCR, 60 Vbeta and 13 Jbeta primers were used. Sequencing was performed with immunoSEQ multiplex PCR; in TCRdb, only in-frame clones are kept and a portion is missing. The sample lists roughly 150,000 clones; nearly 80% were seen once. The sequencing sample was made of PBMCs. The receptors originated from a middle-aged woman in good health and CMV-seronegative.

This chain links TRBV4-3 with TRBJ2-1, with D tentatively TRBD1 (5 bases). The V and J ends lost 4 bases and 5 bases respectively, with 21 bases between them. Germline lookup yields CDR1 LGHNA and CDR2 YSLEER. This CDR3 spans 17 amino acids. The CDR3 sequence is CASSPRPVVDSNNEQFF. The DNA for the CDR3 is TGCGCCAGCAGCCCCCGACCGGTAGTAGACAGTAACAATGAGCAGTTCTTC.

This clone was detected only a few times. Other DNA sequences in this sample translate to the same CDR3. The genes are TRBV6-5 and TRBJ1-2, with 10 bases identical to TRBD1. This CDR3 comprises 14 residues. Germline CDR1 MNHEY, CDR2 SVGAGI. With 2 bases clipped from V and 5 bases from J, the junction kept 2 bases outside the gene matches. This chain's CDR3 is CASSYRDRGYGYTF. The DNA for the CDR3 is TGTGCCAGCAGTTACCGGGACAGGGGTTATGGCTACACCTTC.

This clone was counted a single time. The gene calls are TRBV7-9 and TRBJ2-5; a weak D match, TRBD1 (5 bases). The CDR3 contains 14 residues. Between the trimmed V and J ends, which lost 4 bases and 4 bases, there was a span of 13 bases. The germline CDR1 and CDR2 sequences are SEHNR and FQNEAQ (reference sequence). CDR3 residues: CASSSEGDRETQYF. CDR3 sequence (DNA): TGTGCCAGCAGCTCCGAAGGGGATCGAGAGACCCAGTACTTC.

The chain carries TRBV7-6 and TRBJ2-1; 8 positions match TRBD2. CDR1 is SGHVS, CDR2 FNYEAQ, per germline. This CDR3 spans 14 amino acids. The J segment lost 8 bases and the V segment lost 3 bases, leaving 6 bases of the junction unmatched. CDR3 in amino acids: CASSLGLGMHEQFF. CDR3 sequence (DNA): TGTGCCAGCAGCTTGGGACTAGGAATGCATGAGCAGTTCTTC.

The rearrangement links TRBV5-4 to TRBJ2-5, with a possible D match to TRBD2 (5 bases). The J call may not be correct, given that the DNA end is closer to TRBJ2-7. CDR3 size: 14 residues. Germline V gene data show CDR1 as SGHNT and CDR2 as YYREEE (reference sequence). The CDR3 here is CASSPGLSLYEQYF. DNA of the CDR3: TGTGCCAGCAGCCCTGGACTGAGTCTCTACGAGCAGTACTTC.

The rearrangement uses TRBV5-4 and TRBJ1-1; 8 bases line up with TRBD1. In germline, CDR1 is SGHNT, CDR2 YYREEE (reference sequence). The CDR3 spans 15 residues. After removal of 4 bases from V and 5 bases from J, the junction contained 10 bases not matched to a gene. The CDR3 loop is CASSPTTGAGTEAFF. The DNA for the CDR3 is TGTGCCAGCAGCCCAACGACAGGGGCTGGAACTGAAGCTTTCTTT. The full variable domain, completed using reference TRBV5-4 and TRBJ1-1, is ETGVTQSPTHLIKTRGQQVTLRCSSQSGHNTVSWYQQALGQGPQFIFQYYREEENGRGNFPPRFSGLQFPNYSSELNVNALELDDSALYLCASSPTTGAGTEAFFGQGTRLTVV.

Only one count was recorded for this clone. This chain joins TRBV9 and TRBJ1-5; tentatively, D is TRBD1 (5 bases). Germline CDR1 reads SGDLS; CDR2 reads YYNGEE. Trimming removed 4 bases from V and 5 bases from J, with 10 bases in between. The CDR3 runs 13 residues. CDR3 coding DNA: TGTGCCAGCAGCCCATCGGGGGATCAGCCCCAGCATTTT. Encoded protein: CASSPSGDQPQHF. Full variable domain (rest looked up from reference TRBV9 and TRBJ1-5): DSGVTQTPKHLITATGQRVTLRCSPRSGDLSVYWYQQSLDQGLQFLIQYYNGEERAKGNILERFSAQQFPDLHSELNLSSLELGDSALYFCASSPSGDQPQHFGDGTRLSIL.

The V call is TRBV28, the J call TRBJ2-5, with 10 bases matching TRBD2. CDR1 MDHEN and CDR2 SYDVKM come from the germline V gene. CDR3 length: 14 residues. Trimming at V came to 3 bases and at J to 5 bases, leaving 3 bases not matched to a gene. CDR3 residues: CASSFSGGVETQYF. CDR3 nucleotides: TGTGCCAGCAGTTTCAGCGGGGGGGTTGAGACCCAGTACTTC.

This clone was picked up a small number of times. The rearrangement joins TRBV7-8 to TRBJ2-1; TRBD2 agrees at 7 bases. Per the germline V gene, CDR1 is SGHVS and CDR2 is FQNEAQ. V lost 1 base and J lost 6; bases outside the gene matches: 6. This CDR3 region has 15 residues. CDR3 DNA: TGTGCCAGCAGCTTAGGCGGGAGCGAAATCAATGAGCAGTTCTTC. It encodes CASSLGGSEINEQFF. Full variable domain (remainder filled in from reference TRBV7-8 and TRBJ2-1): GAGVSQSPRYKVAKRGQDVALRCDPISGHVSLFWYQQALGQGPEFLTYFQNEAQLDKSGLPSDRFFAERPEGSVSTLKIQRTQQEDSAVYLCASSLGGSEINEQFFGPGTRLTVL.

CDR3: CASSLLAGGGQQFF. For the CDR3, the DNA is TGTGCCAGCAGCTTACTGGCGGGGGGCGGGCAGCAGTTCTTC. The chain employs TRBV11-2 and TRBJ2-1; 8 bases are shared with TRBD2. Germline V gives CDR1 SGHAT, CDR2 FQNNGV. The CDR3 extends over 14 amino acids. Germline trimming cut 2 bases from V and 11 bases from J; bases unmatched to any gene: 8.